This is a list of T cell receptor beta chains from one sample in a study of healthy donors' naive CD4 and CD8 T cells. Each CDR3 protein is one row after TCRdb ran MiXCR on the reads. The sample lists 150,000 to 200,000 distinct CDR3 sequences, 65% to 75% seen once, with about 2.3% in the top ten. Sequencing input: naive CD4+ and CD8+ T cells sorted from blood, pooled from several donors. The receptors originated from a pool of human donors in good health; the sample pools cells from several healthy donors. Both conserved end residues are part of each CDR3. Each record gives: J gene, D gene, clone size, V gene, CDR3 DNA, CDR3 protein. A D gene is named only where the DNA matches it firmly. The size of a clone is reported for some rows only, either as once, few or many, or as a class for expanded clones.

TRBJ1-1,TRBD1,.,TRBV30,TGTGCCTGGAGGGCCCGGGACAGGGGGAACACTGAAGCTTTCTTT,CAWRARDRGNTEAFF
TRBJ2-7,.,.,TRBV5-5,TGTGCCAGCATCATAGGGTACGAGCAGTACTTC,CASIIGYEQYF
TRBJ1-2,.,.,TRBV27,TGTGCCAGCAGTTTCTTCCCGGCGGCTAACTATGGCTACACCTTC,CASSFFPAANYGYTF
TRBJ1-2,.,few,TRBV19,TGTGCCAGTAGTACCAACGGACAGCAAATCTACACCTTC,CASSTNGQQIYTF
TRBJ2-1,TRBD1,.,TRBV5-4,TGTGCCAGCAGCTTGTTCGGGACAGGGGGCAATGAGCAGTTCTTC,CASSLFGTGGNEQFF
TRBJ1-2,.,.,TRBV6-5,TGTGCCAGCAGTCCAGGGAGGTACTATGGCTACACCTTC,CASSPGRYYGYTF
TRBJ2-1,TRBD2,.,TRBV30,TGTGCCTGGAGTGTAAGCGGGGGGAGCAATGAGCAGTTCTTC,CAWSVSGGSNEQFF
TRBJ2-1,.,.,TRBV29-1,TGCAGCGTTGATGTGACAGGATCCAATGAGCAGTTCTTC,CSVDVTGSNEQFF
TRBJ2-5,TRBD2,once,TRBV5-4,TGTGCCAGCACCCCGGGACTAGCGGCCCAAGAGACCCAGTACTTC,CASTPGLAAQETQYF
TRBJ1-1,.,.,TRBV5-1,TGCGCCAGCAGCTTGATTACAGGGATGAACACTGAAGCTTTCTTT,CASSLITGMNTEAFF
TRBJ2-7,TRBD1,.,TRBV29-1,TGCAGCGTTGAAGATTGGGAGACAGGGGACTACGAGCAGTACTTC,CSVEDWETGDYEQYF
TRBJ1-5,.,.,TRBV10-3,TGTGCCATCGGTCGGGAGGGCAATCAGCCCCAGCATTTT,CAIGREGNQPQHF
TRBJ1-3,.,.,TRBV29-1,TGCAGCGCCGTCGAGGTCCTCTCTGGAAACACCATATATTTT,CSAVEVLSGNTIYF
TRBJ2-5,.,once,TRBV5-6,TGTGCCAGCAGCTTGTCCTTAAGGGGAGTAGAGACCCAGTACTTC,CASSLSLRGVETQYF
TRBJ1-3,.,.,TRBV24-1,TGTGCCACCAGTGATTGGAGAAACACCATATATTTT,CATSDWRNTIYF
TRBJ2-7,TRBD1,few,TRBV29-1,TGCAGCGTTGAGGGGACAGCGCCCTACGAGCAGTACTTC,CSVEGTAPYEQYF
TRBJ2-7,TRBD2,.,TRBV5-6,TGTGCCAGCAGCTGGGGACTAGCGGGAAACTACGAGCAGTACTTC,CASSWGLAGNYEQYF
TRBJ2-1,TRBD2,once,TRBV29-1,TGCAGCGCCCCCGGACTAGCGGGGTACAATGAGCAGTTCTTC,CSAPGLAGYNEQFF
TRBJ2-2,TRBD1,.,TRBV30,TGTGCCTGGATAGACAGGGGGACGACCGGGGAGCTGTTTTTT,CAWIDRGTTGELFF
TRBJ2-3,.,once,TRBV19,TGTGCCAGTAGTATAGTGGGGGACCTTCACAGCACAGATACGCAGTATTTT,CASSIVGDLHSTDTQYF
TRBJ1-1,.,.,TRBV29-1,TGCAGCGTCGGACAGAGGGACACTGAAGCTTTCTTT,CSVGQRDTEAFF
TRBJ1-1,.,.,TRBV29-1,TGCAGCGTTCAGGGTTTGTACACTGAAGCTTTCTTT,CSVQGLYTEAFF
TRBJ1-5,TRBD1,.,TRBV6-5,TGTGCCAGCAGTGAGGGACAGGGCTCTCAGCCCCAGCATTTT,CASSEGQGSQPQHF
TRBJ2-7,TRBD1,.,TRBV6-5,TGTGCCAGCAGTGAAGCCCTTCGGAACAGGGGGTTTATCTACGAGCAGTACTTC,CASSEALRNRGFIYEQYF
TRBJ2-7,TRBD2,.,TRBV29-1,TGCAGCGCTTTACTAGCGGGGGGCCCGTCCTACGAGCAGTACTTC,CSALLAGGPSYEQYF
TRBJ2-6,.,.,TRBV6-1,TGTGCCAGCAGCCCTCTGATGGACTCCTGGGCCTCTGGGGCCAACGTCCTGACTTTC,CASSPLMDSWASGANVLTF
TRBJ2-2,.,few,TRBV4-3,TGCGCCAGCAGCCAAGTCTATCGGGATCCTAACACCGGGGAGCTGTTTTTT,CASSQVYRDPNTGELFF
TRBJ2-1,TRBD1,.,TRBV6-5,TGTGCCAGCAGAAGACAGGGGATCCAATACAATGAGCAGTTCTTC,CASRRQGIQYNEQFF
TRBJ2-7,TRBD1,.,TRBV27,TGTGCCAGCAGTTTAGGACCAGGGGGCTGGGATGAGCAGTACTTC,CASSLGPGGWDEQYF
TRBJ1-1,TRBD1,.,TRBV5-4,TGTGCCAGCAGCTTAGCGCTTTGGACAGGGCATACTGAAGCTTTCTTT,CASSLALWTGHTEAFF
TRBJ2-7,.,.,TRBV30,TGTGCCTGGAGTGTGGGAGTCTACGAGCAGTACTTC,CAWSVGVYEQYF
TRBJ2-3,TRBD2,.,TRBV20-1,TGCAGTGCTAGATGGGGATTAAAGCGGGAGGGGCCGGCAGATACGCAGTATTTT,CSARWGLKREGPADTQYF
TRBJ2-2,TRBD2,.,TRBV6-5,TGTGCCAGCAGTTACGGACTAGCGGGAGGGAACACCGGGGAGCTGTTTTTT,CASSYGLAGGNTGELFF
TRBJ1-2,.,few,TRBV4-1,TGCGCCAGCAGCCAAGATCCGGGCAGAGGAGGCTACACCTTC,CASSQDPGRGGYTF
TRBJ1-2,.,.,TRBV14,TGTGCCAGCAGCCAAGAAAACAGTAGATATGGCTACACCTTC,CASSQENSRYGYTF
TRBJ2-5,TRBD1,once,TRBV18,TGTGCCAGCTCACCACGGACAGGGATCCAAGAGACCCAGTACTTC,CASSPRTGIQETQYF
TRBJ1-2,.,.,TRBV7-2,TGTGCCAGCAGCTTAGTTAACTATGGCTACACCTTC,CASSLVNYGYTF
TRBJ2-1,TRBD1,.,TRBV10-3,TGTGCCATCAGTGATCCGGACAGGGGAAAGGGTAATGAGCAGTTCTTC,CAISDPDRGKGNEQFF
TRBJ1-2,.,.,TRBV6-1,TGTGCCAGCAGTGAAGCTGGTGGGGAGGGCTACACCTTC,CASSEAGGEGYTF
TRBJ2-2,.,.,TRBV27,TGTGCCACAGGGGACACCGGGGAGCTGTTTTTT,CATGDTGELFF
TRBJ1-1,.,.,TRBV29-1,TGCAGCGCCATAGGACATATGAACACTGAAGCTTTCTTT,CSAIGHMNTEAFF
TRBJ1-1,.,.,TRBV6-6,TGTGCCAGCAGTTACGGTTACACTGAAGCTTTCTTT,CASSYGYTEAFF
TRBJ2-4,TRBD1,.,TRBV6-5,TGTGCCAGCAGTCCCAACAGGGGGTGGGCCAAAAACATTCAGTACTTC,CASSPNRGWAKNIQYF
TRBJ2-1,TRBD2,.,TRBV19,TGTGCCAGTAGAACCCAAGCGGGAGGCCTGATCTCCTACAATGAGCAGTTCTTC,CASRTQAGGLISYNEQFF
TRBJ1-2,.,.,TRBV29-1,TGCAGCGTTGAAGTTCAGGCAACCTATGGCTACACCTTC,CSVEVQATYGYTF
TRBJ2-3,.,.,TRBV27,TGTGCCAGCGGGCGTCCGGCGGGGCCTACAGATACGCAGTATTTT,CASGRPAGPTDTQYF
TRBJ2-5,TRBD1,few,TRBV10-3,TGTGCCATCAGTGTACCCCCGGGACAGGGGGCCTCCGGAGAGACCCAGTACTTC,CAISVPPGQGASGETQYF
TRBJ2-5,.,.,TRBV7-8,TGTGCCAGCAGTCTGGAACGCGGAGAGACCCAGTACTTC,CASSLERGETQYF
TRBJ1-1,.,few,TRBV29-1,TGCAGCGCCGTTTCGGGTATAGCTTTCTTT,CSAVSGIAFF
TRBJ1-2,.,.,TRBV29-1,TGCAGCGTTGAGGACAGACAATATGGCTACACCTTC,CSVEDRQYGYTF
TRBJ1-5,.,.,TRBV6-1,TGTGCCAGCAGTGATTCGGGGAGGCAGCCCCAGCATTTT,CASSDSGRQPQHF
TRBJ2-7,TRBD2,many,TRBV6-5,TGTGCCAGCACCAAGGAGGCTAGCGGGAGATCCGAGCAGTACTTC,CASTKEASGRSEQYF
TRBJ2-7,.,.,TRBV7-9,TGTGCCAGCAGCACTACAGCTAGCTTCGACGAGCAGTACTTC,CASSTTASFDEQYF
TRBJ2-5,.,.,TRBV29-1,TGCAGCGTTGCAAGCGACCAAGAGACCCAGTACTTC,CSVASDQETQYF
TRBJ2-1,.,.,TRBV29-1,TGCAGCGTTGCGGCCCAGGGACCAAATGAGCAGTTCTTC,CSVAAQGPNEQFF
TRBJ2-1,TRBD1,.,TRBV6-2/TRBV6-3,TGTGCCAGCAGTCACCCGGGACAGGGGGCGCGTTATGAGCAGTTCTTC,CASSHPGQGARYEQFF
TRBJ2-3,.,once,TRBV29-1,TGCAGCGCGTTGGTCCGGGGCCCAGATACGCAGTATTTT,CSALVRGPDTQYF
TRBJ2-3,.,.,TRBV5-5,TGTGCCAGCAGCCCCGGGACCACTGGCGGGGATACGCAGTATTTT,CASSPGTTGGDTQYF